This paragraph covers one T cell receptor beta chain sequence. The data belong to a study of blood T cell repertoires in COVID-19. Germline V gene sequence: CDR1 KGHSH, CDR2 LQKENI. The V gene lost 3 bases and the J gene lost 0 bases, with 12 bases spanning the gap. The CDR3 contains 16 residues. Assay: immunoSEQ multiplex PCR; the TCRdb copy retains only in-frame clones and omits some. The sample includes approximately 190,000 clones, roughly 82% of them seen just once. The sequenced material came from PBMCs or T cells enriched from blood (not recorded which). The V and J genes are TRBV18 and TRBJ1-3; no clear D gene. This clonotype originated in an older woman with acute COVID-19. The DNA of the CDR3 is TGTGCCAGCTCACCCTCCCCACAGCACTCTGGAAACACCATATATTTT. Translated, it gives CASSPSPQHSGNTIYF.